Presented here are 23 T cell receptor beta chains from one specimen sequenced in a study of T cells in Graves' hyperthyroidism and ophthalmopathy. The investigators amplified TCR beta CDR3 regions from RNA transcripts. TCR CDR3 regions were first amplified by RT-PCR with HTBI primers. TCRdb passed the multiplex PCR reads through MiXCR, listing each CDR3 protein once. The table records more than 550,000 distinct CDR3 sequences, 45% of them present only once. The sample was peripheral blood or thyroid tissue (not recorded which). The receptors stem from an adult man with Graves' disease, either hyperthyroidism or ophthalmopathy (not recorded which).

CDR3 protein: CASSDTVYEQYF. DNA of the CDR3: TGTGCCAGCAGTGACACGGTTTACGAGCAGTACTTC. The chain is built from TRBV7-8 and TRBJ2-7; D not resolved. The germline gives CDR1 SGHVS, CDR2 FQNEAQ. The CDR3 loop spans 12 amino acids. Trimming left V 6 bases short and J 4 bases short, with 10 bases between. Complete variable domain (other parts from reference TRBV7-8 and TRBJ2-7): GAGVSQSPRYKVAKRGQDVALRCDPISGHVSLFWYQQALGQGPEFLTYFQNEAQLDKSGLPSDRFFAERPEGSVSTLKIQRTQQEDSAVYLCASSDTVYEQYFGPGTRLTVT.

The CDR3 coding sequence is TGTGCCAGCAGCGGGACAGGGCCTGAAAACGAAGCTTTCTTT. Its translation is CASSGTGPENEAFF. V usage is TRBV5-4 and J usage is TRBJ1-1; TRBD1 agrees at 9 bases. The germline CDR1 and CDR2 sequences are SGHNT and YYREEE (reference sequence). The length of the CDR3 is 14 residues. The V segment lost 4 bases and the J segment 8 bases; nucleotides outside the gene matches: 9.

The V call is TRBV7-2, the J call TRBJ2-2; D remains unclear. Trimming cost V 11 bases and J 0 bases, with 13 bases left between them. CDR3 length equals 14 residues. Germline V lookup: CDR1 SGHTA, CDR2 FQGNSA. The CDR3 nucleotides read TGTGCCCCCATGCAGGCCGCGAACACCGGGGAGCTGTTTTTT. It yields the protein CAPMQAANTGELFF.

CDR3 DNA sequence: TGTGCCAGCAATCCGACAGGGGGCGAAAACACCATATATTTT. Protein: CASNPTGGENTIYF. The rearrangement joins TRBV12-3 or TRBV12-4 to TRBJ1-3, with 10 nucleotides matching TRBD1. The CDR3 sequence is 14 residues long. After removal of 7 bases from V and 6 bases from J, the junction contained 6 bases not matched to a gene.

The V and J genes are TRBV2 and TRBJ1-5; 9 nucleotides line up with TRBD1. This CDR3 is 14 amino acids long. The V gene end was trimmed by 7 bases and the J gene end by 2 bases; junction bases not matched to a gene: 3. From germline, CDR1 is SNHLY and CDR2 FYNNEI. The CDR3 DNA sequence: TGTGCCAGCACCGGGACAGGGCGCAATCAGCCCCAGCATTTT. Its protein product is CASTGTGRNQPQHF.

This clonotype was counted a few times. The V call is TRBV2, the J call TRBJ1-5; 9 bases line up with TRBD1. With 5 bases clipped from V and 3 bases from J, the junction kept 8 bases outside the gene matches. Per the germline V gene, CDR1 is SNHLY and CDR2 is FYNNEI. The CDR3 is made up of 16 amino acids. The CDR3 DNA reads as TGTGCCAGCAGTTTACTCCGGGACAGGGACAATCAGCCCCAGCATTTT. Encoded protein: CASSLLRDRDNQPQHF. The full variable domain, in which reference TRBV2 and TRBJ1-5 provide the parts outside the CDR3, is EPEVTQTPSHQVTQMGQEVILRCVPISNHLYFYWYRQILGQKVEFLVSFYNNEISEKSEIFDDQFSVERPDGSNFTLKIRSTKLEDSAMYFCASSLLRDRDNQPQHFGDGTRLSIL.

This clonotype came up many times. The chain has TRBV29-1 and TRBJ1-2; tentative D call: TRBD1 (6 bases). The V end was cut by 6 bases, the J end by 7 bases, with 15 bases between. This CDR3 comprises 12 residues. Looked up from germline, CDR1 is SQVTM and CDR2 is ANQGSEA. The CDR3 loop reads CSVAMGGGGYTF. The DNA for the CDR3 is TGCAGCGTGGCCATGGGGGGCGGTGGCTACACCTTC. Supplemented by reference TRBV29-1 and TRBJ1-2, the full variable domain reads SAVISQKPSRDICQRGTSLTIQCQVDSQVTMMFWYRQQPGQSLTLIATANQGSEATYESGFVIDKFPISRPNLTFSTLTVSNMSPEDSSIYLCSVAMGGGGYTFGSGTRLTVV.

This chain links TRBV5-4 with TRBJ2-2; perhaps TRBD1 as D (6 bases). Trimming pared 4 bases from V and 4 bases from J, leaving 11 bases between. The germline gives CDR1 SGHNT, CDR2 YYREEE (reference sequence). This CDR3 is 14 amino acids long. CDR3 in amino acids: CASSLTGPTGELFF. In DNA form, the CDR3 reads TGTGCCAGCAGCCTAACAGGGCCCACCGGGGAGCTGTTTTTT.

The rearrangement uses TRBV20-1 and TRBJ1-6, with 12 bases fitting TRBD1. The germline V gene encodes CDR1 DFQATT and CDR2 SNEGSKA (reference sequence). The ends lost 3 bases at V and 10 bases at J; junction bases unmatched: 7. The length of the CDR3 is 15 residues. CDR3 bases: TGCAGTGCTAGTTCGGGACAGGGGGCAAAGTCACCCCTCCACTTT. As protein: CSASSGQGAKSPLHF.

The gene calls are TRBV12-3 or TRBV12-4 and TRBJ2-5, with D perhaps TRBD1 (5 bases). Trimming left V 3 bases short and J 9 bases short, with 14 bases between. This CDR3 is 13 amino acids long. The CDR3 is CASSLGQGKPQYF. CDR3 DNA: TGTGCCAGCAGTTTGGGGCAGGGTAAGCCCCAGTACTTC.

This clonotype was observed many times. This chain connects TRBV2 to TRBJ1-5; tentatively, D is TRBD1 (6 bases). CDR1 and CDR2 (germline): SNHLY, FYNNEI. The CDR3 is 16 amino acids. V lost 5 bases to trimming and J lost 2 bases, with 16 bases between them. The CDR3 loop reads CASSPTGREGNQPQHF. The CDR3 region has the DNA TGTGCCAGCAGTCCAACAGGGCGAGAAGGCAATCAGCCCCAGCATTTT.

This clonotype was found once. The V gene is TRBV2, the J gene TRBJ2-2; D is unresolved. The germline gives CDR1 SNHLY, CDR2 FYNNEI. The CDR3 covers 11 residues. Trimming took 4 bases from V and 8 from J, leaving 5 bases between them. The CDR3 loop is CASSGGGELFF. The CDR3 coding sequence is TGTGCCAGCAGTGGAGGAGGGGAGCTGTTTTTT.

The gene calls are TRBV7-9 and TRBJ1-3; D ambiguous. The germline gives CDR1 SEHNR, CDR2 FQNEAQ (reference sequence). V was trimmed by 1 base and J by 0 bases, leaving 10 bases between them. The CDR3 sequence is 16 residues long. The CDR3 reads CASSLVRGNSGNTIYF. The CDR3 DNA reads as TGTGCCAGCAGCTTAGTCCGGGGAAACTCTGGAAACACCATATATTTT.

The V and J genes are TRBV2 and TRBJ2-5; 10 bases fit TRBD2. The CDR3 is 16 amino acids. Germline values: CDR1 SNHLY, CDR2 FYNNEI. Germline trimming cut 2 bases from V and 2 bases from J; bases unmatched to any gene: 5. For the CDR3, the DNA is TGTGCCAGCAGTGAAACAGGACTAGCGGATCAAGAGACCCAGTACTTC. Amino acids: CASSETGLADQETQYF.

About this clonotype itself: A much larger clone lies a single base off, so this may be a read error. The V gene is TRBV24-1, the J gene TRBJ1-5; 7 bases are shared with TRBD1. CDR1 is KGHDR and CDR2 is SFDVKD in the germline V gene. The CDR3 has 15 residues. After removal of 4 bases from V and 9 bases from J, the junction contained 11 bases not matched to a gene. CDR3 residues: CATSERDSPISPQHF. For the CDR3, the DNA is TGTGCCACCAGTGAGCGGGACAGCCCTATTTCGCCCCAGCATTTT.

Concerning this clonotype itself: A read error may produce the germline difference seen at one junction end. The V and J genes are TRBV10-3 and TRBJ1-6; D not resolved. The CDR3 has 14 amino acids. The germline V gene encodes CDR1 ENHRY and CDR2 SYGVKD. CDR3: CASSQETYNSPLHF. For the CDR3, the DNA is TGTGCCAGCAGTCAGGAGACGTATAATTCACCCCTCCACTTT.

Regarding this clonotype: A much larger clone differs from this one at a single base, so this may be a read error. The gene calls are TRBV2 and TRBJ1-6; D is undetermined. The CDR3 is 13 amino acids. In germline, CDR1 is SNHLY, CDR2 FYNNEI. The CDR3 protein is CASGRDPYSPFHF. In nucleotides, the CDR3 is TGTGCCAGCGGCCGGGATCCCTATTCACCCTTCCACTTT.

A few counts support this clonotype. The CDR3 reads CASSLSGKPNEKLFF. The CDR3 DNA sequence: TGTGCCAGCAGCTTATCGGGCAAACCTAATGAAAAACTGTTTTTT. The J gene is TRBJ1-4, the V gene TRBV7-8; D unresolved. CDR1 and CDR2 from the germline V gene are SGHVS and FQNEAQ. Trimming took 2 bases from V and 3 from J, leaving 10 bases between them. This CDR3 is 15 amino acids long.

This chain links TRBV7-9 with TRBJ1-4, with 9 bases that match TRBD1. This CDR3 region has 16 residues. V lost 5 bases to trimming and J lost 3 bases; unmatched junction nucleotides: 7. Germline lookup yields CDR1 SEHNR and CDR2 FQNEAQ (reference sequence). The CDR3 DNA is TGTGCCAGCAGCCAAGTCTGGGACAGGGCTAATGAAAAACTGTTTTTT. It codes for CASSQVWDRANEKLFF.

The chain joins TRBV6-6 to TRBJ1-2; tentative D call: TRBD1 (5 bases). This CDR3 region has 14 residues. The germline gives CDR1 MNHNY, CDR2 SVGAGI (reference sequence). Trimming took off 0 bases at V and 3 bases at J, with 8 bases between the two ends. This CDR3 reads CASSYSQGDYGYTF. The CDR3 DNA reads as TGTGCCAGCAGTTACTCCCAGGGTGACTATGGCTACACCTTC.

The sample holds one count of this clonotype. The rearrangement joins TRBV29-1 to TRBJ2-7; 8 positions match TRBD2. Losses at the gene ends were 8 bases for V and 3 bases for J; bases not matched to a gene: 6. Germline values: CDR1 SQVTM, CDR2 ANQGSEA. The CDR3 totals 12 residues. CDR3: CSQRLASYEQYF. In nucleotides, the CDR3 is TGCAGCCAAAGACTAGCGAGCTACGAGCAGTACTTC.

The J gene is TRBJ1-2, the V gene TRBV14, with D hard to call. CDR3 length: 14 amino acids. Germline values: CDR1 SGHDN, CDR2 FVKESK. V was shortened by 4 bases and J by 4 bases, with 13 bases between the two germline ends. CDR3 protein: CASSPHPRSYGYTF. For the CDR3, the DNA is TGTGCCAGCAGCCCCCACCCCCGGAGCTATGGCTACACCTTC.

The table lists this clonotype with many counts. This chain uses TRBV20-1 with TRBJ2-7; no clear D. Germline lookup yields CDR1 DFQATT and CDR2 SNEGSKA (reference sequence). V was shortened by 6 bases and J by 0 bases, with 12 bases between the two germline ends. The CDR3 covers 13 residues. CDR3 bases: TGCAGTGCCAAGGACGGTAACTCCTACGAGCAGTACTTC. Its protein is CSAKDGNSYEQYF.